The 4 T cell receptor beta chains given below trace back to one sample, sequenced in a study of beta chain features in type 1 diabetes. Their recognized antigens are unknown. The study, taken as a whole, reports: TCRB CDR3s were moderately but significantly shorter in Type 1 diabetes patients in all four CD4+ subsets.

What was sequenced were expressed TCRB transcripts, since all of the isolated RNA had been reverse transcribed. Clones were read by immunoSEQ multiplex PCR, and TCRdb kept only the in-frame ones, dropping some. The top ten clones hold approximately 0.54% of a sample with under 200,000 clones, around 8% of them seen once. Specimen: central memory CD4+ T cells from blood. The receptors were sampled from a woman aged 18-29 years with type 1 diabetes.

This clone was seen more than once but under ten times. The gene calls are TRBV7-2 and TRBJ2-3; 10 nucleotides agree with TRBD2. J gave up 7 bases and V 1 base, and 5 bases lay outside the gene matches. The CDR3 is made up of 15 amino acids. The germline V gene has CDR1 SGHTA and CDR2 FQGNSA. CDR3 in DNA: TGTGCCAGCAGCTTAGGTCTAGCGGGGGCCAATACGCAGTATTTT. Translating gives CASSLGLAGANTQYF.

The V gene is TRBV18, the J gene TRBJ2-7; D unclear. V lost 6 bases and J lost 2, with 14 bases in between. CDR1 and CDR2 (germline): KGHSH, LQKENI. This CDR3 spans 14 amino acids. Here the CDR3 reads CASSRASSPYEQYF. The CDR3 DNA is TGTGCCAGCTCCCGTGCGAGTTCACCCTACGAGCAGTACTTC.

This clone was counted many times. The chain employs TRBV2 and TRBJ2-6, with 7 bases lining up with TRBD1. Germline loops: CDR1 SNHLY, CDR2 FYNNEI. Unmatched junction bases numbered 2, after V lost 6 bases and J lost 0 bases. CDR3 size: 15 residues. CDR3 nucleotide sequence: TGTGCCAGCAGCCCAGGGGGCTCTGGGGCCAACGTCCTGACTTTC. Translating gives CASSPGGSGANVLTF.

CDR3 amino acids: CASRTGPNTGELFF. The CDR3 region has the DNA TGTGCCAGCCGGACAGGCCCGAACACCGGGGAGCTGTTTTTT. The chain combines TRBV7-9 with TRBJ2-2; 7 bases map to TRBD1. V trimming: 8 bases; J trimming: 0 bases; junction bases outside the gene matches: 3. The CDR3 sequence is 14 residues long. CDR1 and CDR2 from the germline V gene are SEHNR and FQNEAQ (reference sequence).